The 30 T cell receptor beta chains below were found in one sample sequenced in a study of T cell changes during pregnancy in multiple sclerosis. Profiled with immunoSEQ multiplex PCR; TCRdb holds only in-frame clones, not every one. The repertoire holds about 50,000 clones, with around 94% as singletons. The source material was CD4+ T cells from peripheral blood mononuclear cells, sampled in the third trimester of pregnancy. Receptors originate from a female donor with multiple sclerosis, enrolled in a pregnancy study.

The chain links TRBV7-3 to TRBJ2-7; D ambiguous. The CDR3 length is 13 residues. Trimming shortened V by 2 bases and J by 3 bases, and 8 bases separated the two germline ends. The germline gives CDR1 SGHTA, CDR2 FQGTGA. CDR3 residues: CASSLQRDYEQYF. In nucleotides, the CDR3 is TGTGCCAGCAGCTTACAACGAGACTACGAGCAGTACTTC.

The chain recombines TRBV15 with TRBJ2-2; 7 bases fit TRBD1. The CDR3 length is 13 residues. Trimming removed 8 bases from V and 1 base from J; junction bases left unmatched: 1. Per germline, CDR1 LNHNV and CDR2 YYDKDF (reference sequence). CDR3 in amino acids: CATGTVNTGELFF. The CDR3 bases are TGTGCCACCGGGACAGTGAACACCGGGGAGCTGTTTTTT.

The chain carries TRBV9 and TRBJ2-2, with a weak D call TRBD1 (6 bases). The germline CDR1 and CDR2 sequences are SGDLS and YYNGEE. V gave up 4 bases and J gave up 1 base, with 8 bases separating them. There are 14 residues in the CDR3. The CDR3 DNA is TGTGCCAGCAGCAAGGGACAGAACACCGGGGAGCTGTTTTTT. Residues: CASSKGQNTGELFF. The whole variable domain, filled in from reference TRBV9 and TRBJ2-2, reads DSGVTQTPKHLITATGQRVTLRCSPRSGDLSVYWYQQSLDQGLQFLIQYYNGEERAKGNILERFSAQQFPDLHSELNLSSLELGDSALYFCASSKGQNTGELFFGEGSRLTVL.

The chain is built from TRBV5-6 and TRBJ1-1; D perhaps matches TRBD1 (6 bases). Trimming removed 1 base at V and 4 bases at J, with 14 bases between. Germline lookup yields CDR1 SGHDT and CDR2 YYEEEE. The CDR3 loop spans 15 amino acids. DNA of the CDR3: TGTGCCAGCAGCTTGCTGGGGGCTGAGCTCACTGAAGCTTTCTTT. Encoded protein: CASSLLGAELTEAFF.

The chain has TRBV6-1 and TRBJ2-5, with 7 bases lining up with TRBD2. Germline V gene sequence: CDR1 MNHNS, CDR2 SASEGT. Trimming at V came to 1 base and at J to 3 bases, leaving 2 bases not matched to a gene. The CDR3 contains 14 residues. The CDR3 here is CASSEGSGKETQYF. DNA of the CDR3: TGTGCCAGCAGTGAAGGGAGCGGGAAAGAGACCCAGTACTTC.

CDR3 nucleotides: TGTGCCAGCAGCTTGGACAGAGTGAACACTGAAGCTTTCTTT. This encodes CASSLDRVNTEAFF. The gene calls are TRBV7-9 and TRBJ1-1; possibly TRBD1 for D (6 bases). Trimming took 3 bases from V and 0 from J, leaving 8 bases between them. CDR1 and CDR2 (germline): SEHNR, FQNEAQ (reference sequence). CDR3 length equals 14 residues.

This chain connects TRBV11-1 to TRBJ2-7; TRBD1 agrees at 10 bases. V was pared by 1 base and J by 2 bases, with 5 bases of the junction left unmatched. The CDR3 spans 16 residues. CDR1 is SGHAT, CDR2 FQDESV, per germline (reference sequence). The CDR3 nucleotides read TGTGCCAGCAGCTTAGGGGCCGGGACAGGGGCCTACGAGCAGTACTTC. This codes for CASSLGAGTGAYEQYF. The variable domain in full, with the rest retrieved from reference TRBV11-1 and TRBJ2-7, is EAEVAQSPRYKITEKSQAVAFWCDPISGHATLYWYRQILGQGPELLVQFQDESVVDDSQLPKDRFSAERLKGVDSTLKIQPAELGDSAMYLCASSLGAGTGAYEQYFGPGTRLTVT.

The chain couples TRBV6-4 to TRBJ1-2; no reliable D call. CDR1 and CDR2 (germline): MRHNA, SNTAGT. V lost 6 bases, J lost 2 bases, and 13 bases lay in between. CDR3 size: 14 residues. CDR3 residues: CASSQGDGNYGYTF. DNA for the CDR3: TGTGCCAGCAGCCAAGGAGACGGCAACTATGGCTACACCTTC.

This rearrangement joins TRBV7-3 to TRBJ2-1; 7 bases are a match to TRBD2. The CDR3 spans 15 residues. The germline V gene has CDR1 SGHTA and CDR2 FQGTGA. Trimming cost V 5 bases and J 5 bases; bases outside gene matches: 9. The DNA of the CDR3 is TGTGCCAGCAGCGGTATAGGACTAGAACACAATGAGCAGTTCTTC. Protein product: CASSGIGLEHNEQFF.

The J gene is TRBJ1-1, the V gene TRBV5-1; unclear D gene. This CDR3 has 13 amino acids. V lost 1 base to trimming and J lost 1 base, with 5 bases between them. The germline V gene encodes CDR1 SGHRS and CDR2 YFSETQ. The CDR3 reads CASSLQSNTEAFF. The CDR3 DNA follows: TGCGCCAGCAGCTTGCAGTCGAACACTGAAGCTTTCTTT.

V and J are TRBV29-1 and TRBJ1-3, with D unresolved. V gave up 4 bases and J gave up 2 bases, with 6 bases separating them. The CDR3 consists of 12 residues. Germline values: CDR1 SQVTM, CDR2 ANQGSEA. The CDR3 bases are TGCAGCGTTGTAGTCACTGGAAACACCATATATTTT. This translates into CSVVVTGNTIYF.

The chain carries TRBV5-1 and TRBJ2-3; TRBD1 might be the D (5 bases). Germline lookup yields CDR1 SGHRS and CDR2 YFSETQ. With 3 bases removed from V and 2 bases from J, the gap between germline ends came to 16 bases. There are 16 residues in the CDR3. The CDR3 protein is CASSWGSATTTDTQYF. The CDR3 DNA sequence: TGCGCCAGCAGCTGGGGCTCTGCGACCACCACAGATACGCAGTATTTT.

The V and J genes are TRBV5-6 and TRBJ2-7; 8 positions match TRBD1. This CDR3 is built from 16 residues. V trimming: 4 bases; J trimming: 1 base; junction bases outside the gene matches: 10. Germline CDR1 and CDR2: SGHDT and YYEEEE. In DNA form, the CDR3 reads TGTGCCAGCAGCGATTCCGGACAGGGTGGGTCCTACGAGCAGTACTTC. It encodes CASSDSGQGGSYEQYF.

The rearrangement joins TRBV18 to TRBJ2-3; 9 positions match TRBD2. The CDR3 sequence is 16 residues long. Germline V gene data show CDR1 as KGHSH and CDR2 as LQKENI. J was trimmed by 8 bases and V by 2 bases; bases with no gene match: 11. This CDR3 reads CASSPIGTKAGGTQYF. For the CDR3, the DNA is TGTGCCAGCTCACCAATAGGGACTAAAGCGGGGGGTACGCAGTATTTT.

The rearrangement links TRBV6-6 to TRBJ1-1, with 9 bases fitting TRBD1. The CDR3 runs 16 residues. J lost 11 bases, V lost 6 bases, and 19 bases had no gene match. Germline V gives CDR1 MNHNY, CDR2 SVGAGI (reference sequence). The CDR3 bases are TGTGCCAGCAGGAAGACGAGCCGGGACAGGGTGATGATTGCTTTCTTT. Protein product: CASRKTSRDRVMIAFF.

In DNA, the CDR3 is TGCAGCGTTGGGGGCGGGACTCCCGGGGAGCTGTTTTTT. This gives the protein CSVGGGTPGELFF. The J gene is TRBJ2-2, the V gene TRBV29-1; D may be TRBD2 (6 bases). Trimming shortened V by 4 bases and J by 6 bases, and 12 bases separated the two germline ends. In germline, CDR1 is SQVTM, CDR2 ANQGSEA. This CDR3 is 13 amino acids long.

This clone has more than one count but fewer than ten. The genes are TRBV6-6 and TRBJ2-1; 9 positions match TRBD1. V lost 6 bases and J lost 12; bases outside the gene matches: 6. In germline, CDR1 is MNHNY, CDR2 SVGAGI (reference sequence). This CDR3 is built from 12 residues. The CDR3 DNA is TGTGCCAGCAGCTTACAGGGGGCGGGGCAGTTCTTC. Encoded protein: CASSLQGAGQFF.

The V and J genes are TRBV7-8 and TRBJ1-5; no clear D. The ends were cut back, 5 bases at V and 0 bases at J, with 8 bases in the middle. The CDR3 is made up of 14 amino acids. Germline V gives CDR1 SGHVS, CDR2 FQNEAQ. The CDR3 is CASSPLHSNQPQHF. The CDR3 DNA reads TGTGCCAGCAGCCCATTACATAGCAATCAGCCCCAGCATTTT.

CDR3 nucleotide sequence: TGTGCCAGCAGACCCCATACAGGTATGAACACTGAAGCTTTCTTT. Protein product: CASRPHTGMNTEAFF. The rearrangement joins TRBV11-2 to TRBJ1-1; D may be TRBD1 (5 bases). The CDR3 totals 15 residues. Trimming cost V 6 bases and J 0 bases, with 14 bases left between them. Germline-derived CDR1 and CDR2 are SGHAT and FQNNGV.

This chain joins TRBV11-1 and TRBJ2-6, with D unresolved. The germline gives CDR1 SGHAT, CDR2 FQDESV (reference sequence). The CDR3 runs 15 residues. V was clipped by 5 bases and J by 4 bases, with 12 bases between them. CDR3 region: CASSPLLSGANVLTF. The CDR3 DNA reads as TGTGCCAGCAGCCCTCTTTTATCCGGGGCCAACGTCCTGACTTTC.

This chain links TRBV10-1 with TRBJ1-4, with TRBD1 matching over 12 bases. Germline CDR1 reads WNHNN; CDR2 reads SYGVQD (reference sequence). This CDR3 spans 18 amino acids. J lost 1 base, V lost 4 bases, and 7 bases had no gene match. CDR3 sequence: CASSGGQGALGTNEKLFF. In nucleotides, the CDR3 is TGCGCCAGCAGTGGGGGACAGGGGGCGTTGGGAACTAATGAAAAACTGTTTTTT.

V usage is TRBV5-1 and J usage is TRBJ1-5, with D maybe TRBD1 (5 bases). V was trimmed by 0 bases and J by 3 bases, leaving 10 bases between them. There are 15 residues in the CDR3. Germline loops: CDR1 SGHRS, CDR2 YFSETQ. For the CDR3, the DNA is TGCGCCAGCAGCTTGGATACAGGATACAATCAGCCCCAGCATTTT. Protein: CASSLDTGYNQPQHF.

This chain joins TRBV30 and TRBJ1-2; unclear D gene. V gave up 0 bases and J gave up 6 bases, with 11 bases separating them. The CDR3 sequence is 13 residues long. CDR1 and CDR2 from the germline V gene are GTSNPN and SVGIG (reference sequence). CDR3: CAWSVKGGHGYTF. DNA for the CDR3: TGTGCCTGGAGTGTAAAGGGAGGTCATGGCTACACCTTC.

This clone appeared once. The chain links TRBV27 to TRBJ2-1, with D perhaps TRBD2 (6 bases). Trimming cost V 3 bases and J 12 bases, with 12 bases left between them. This CDR3 is 12 amino acids long. Germline V gene lookup returns CDR1 MNHEY and CDR2 SMNVEV (reference sequence). CDR3 DNA sequence: TGTGCCAGCAGTTTCCGACGGGAGAGGCAGTTCTTC. Its translation is CASSFRRERQFF.

This clone was recorded only once. This chain uses TRBV6-8 with TRBJ1-4; the D gene is possibly TRBD1 (6 bases). The CDR3 has 16 residues. The germline CDR1 and CDR2 sequences are MNHGY and SAAAGT. V dropped 0 bases and J dropped 6 bases, with 14 bases sitting between them. The CDR3 sequence is CASSYSRQAGDEKLFF. The CDR3 DNA is TGTGCCAGCAGTTACTCGAGACAGGCGGGTGATGAAAAACTGTTTTTT.

The rearrangement links TRBV7-2 to TRBJ2-7; tentatively, D is TRBD1 (5 bases). Trimming took 1 base from V and 3 from J, leaving 10 bases between them. The CDR3 runs 14 residues. CDR1 is SGHTA and CDR2 is FQGNSA in the germline V gene. The CDR3 loop reads CASSLVGRDYEQYF. The CDR3 DNA is TGTGCCAGCAGCTTAGTCGGCAGGGACTACGAGCAGTACTTC.

The CDR3 loop reads CAISEWTGRDTFWGGTEAFF. The CDR3, as DNA: TGTGCCATCAGTGAGTGGACTGGTAGGGACACCTTTTGGGGGGGCACTGAAGCTTTCTTT. V is TRBV10-3 and J is TRBJ1-1; the D gene is possibly TRBD1 (6 bases). Germline CDR1 is ENHRY and CDR2 is SYGVKD. Trimming took 1 base from V and 4 from J, leaving 28 bases between them. The CDR3 sequence is 20 residues long.

The chain recombines TRBV7-2 with TRBJ1-4; no definite D call. Germline V gene lookup returns CDR1 SGHTA and CDR2 FQGNSA. Trimming stripped 3 bases from V and 0 bases from J, with 8 bases between. The length of the CDR3 is 15 residues. In nucleotides, the CDR3 is TGTGCCAGCAGCTTGGAGGGTGCAACTAATGAAAAACTGTTTTTT. Residues: CASSLEGATNEKLFF.

V and J are TRBV6-5 and TRBJ1-2, with TRBD1 matching over 9 bases. The V gene end was trimmed by 6 bases and the J gene end by 8 bases; junction bases not matched to a gene: 4. The CDR3 runs 12 residues. The germline V gene encodes CDR1 MNHEY and CDR2 SVGAGI. CDR3 sequence (DNA): TGTGCCAGCAGGCGCACAGGGGGCGGCTACACCTTC. Amino acids: CASRRTGGGYTF.

The chain combines TRBV11-2 with TRBJ2-7; TRBD2 matches at 8 bases. V dropped 5 bases and J dropped 7; count of bases not matched to a gene: 10. CDR1 and CDR2 from the germline V gene are SGHAT and FQNNGV. This CDR3 region has 14 residues. The DNA for the CDR3 is TGTGCCAGCAGCCGCTTGACTAGCGTGGGTGAGCAGTACTTC. This sequence encodes CASSRLTSVGEQYF.